This is a list of T cell receptor beta chains from one sample in a study of PD-1 blockade in classical Hodgkin lymphoma. Assay: immunoSEQ multiplex PCR; the TCRdb copy retains only in-frame clones and omits some. The table records 60,000 to 75,000 clones, more than 75% of them present only once. The input for sequencing was peripheral blood mononuclear cells (PBMCs), taken at baseline. Source of these receptors: a human donor with classical Hodgkin lymphoma. The CDR3 runs from the conserved cysteine through the conserved F or W. The D gene is left open where the match is weak. Expanded clones get a size class; other rows say once, few or many, or leave the size out.

TRBJ1-2,TRBV6-5,few,NA,CASRKDPIGGYTF,TGTGCCAGCAGAAAGGATCCCATCGGGGGCTACACCTTC
TRBJ2-5,TRBV10-1,NA,TRBD2,CASSELREGPETQYF,TGCGCCAGCAGTGAGTTGCGGGAGGGCCCGGAGACCCAGTACTTC
TRBJ2-7,TRBV6-1,NA,TRBD2,CASSEWGGSSSYEQYF,TGTGCCAGCAGCGAATGGGGGGGTTCGAGCTCCTACGAGCAGTACTTC
TRBJ2-3,TRBV7-8,NA,TRBD2,CASSPATSGGADTQYF,TGTGCCAGCAGCCCAGCGACTAGCGGGGGGGCAGATACGCAGTATTTT
TRBJ1-5,TRBV9,NA,NA,CASSVAWGFDQPQHF,TGTGCCAGCAGCGTAGCTTGGGGGTTCGATCAGCCCCAGCATTTT
TRBJ2-7,TRBV28,NA,TRBD2,CASSGLAGSYEQYF,TGTGCCAGCAGTGGACTAGCGGGCTCCTACGAGCAGTACTTC
TRBJ2-2,TRBV27,NA,NA,CASSPLTGELFF,TGTGCCAGCAGTCCCCTTACCGGGGAGCTGTTTTTT
TRBJ1-1,TRBV25-1,NA,NA,CASSEWGQLNTEAFF,TGTGCCAGCAGTGAATGGGGACAACTGAACACTGAAGCTTTCTTT
TRBJ2-1,TRBV7-2,NA,TRBD1,CASSPTGGNEQFF,TGTGCCAGCAGCCCTACAGGGGGCAATGAGCAGTTCTTC
TRBJ1-2,TRBV5-1,NA,NA,CASSLAESYGYTF,TGCGCCAGCAGCTTGGCCGAATCCTATGGCTACACCTTC
TRBJ1-5,TRBV10-3,few,NA,CAISETGQPQHF,TGTGCCATCAGTGAAACAGGTCAGCCCCAGCATTTT
TRBJ1-6,TRBV5-4,NA,NA,CASSWEGDPYNSPLHF,TGTGCCAGCAGCTGGGAGGGGGACCCCTATAATTCACCCCTCCACTTT
TRBJ1-5,TRBV6-1,NA,NA,CASRGDGEGNQPQHF,TGTGCCAGCAGGGGGGACGGGGAAGGTAATCAGCCCCAGCATTTT
TRBJ2-3,TRBV9,NA,NA,CASSVTVSADTQYF,TGTGCCAGCAGCGTTACTGTTAGCGCAGATACGCAGTATTTT
TRBJ1-1,TRBV18,NA,TRBD1,CASSQGQGVGVGTEAFF,TGTGCCAGCTCACAAGGACAGGGTGTAGGTGTTGGTACTGAAGCTTTCTTT
TRBJ2-3,TRBV19,NA,NA,CASSNGQGFTQYF,TGTGCCAGTAGTAATGGTCAGGGGTTTACGCAGTATTTT